A single sample is the source of the 27 T cell receptor beta chains below, sequenced in a study of OX40 agonist ivuxolimab in advanced cancers. The data were produced by immunoSEQ multiplex PCR, yet TCRdb's version contains in-frame clones alone and is incomplete. The repertoire holds about 69,000 clones, with roughly 89% as singletons. Sequencing was performed on CD4+ or CD8+ T cells sorted from blood, taken in a trial of the OX40 agonist ivuxolimab. Source of these receptors: an adult with an advanced solid tumor such as melanoma, head and neck, liver or kidney cancer.

The chain uses TRBV28 and TRBJ2-5, with D tentatively TRBD1 (6 bases). V shed 5 bases and J shed 2 bases, with 12 bases lying between them. Germline-derived CDR1 and CDR2 are MDHEN and SYDVKM. The CDR3 sequence is 14 residues long. DNA of the CDR3: TGTGCCAGCAGTCCCGGACAGCTACAAGAGACCCAGTACTTC. Its protein is CASSPGQLQETQYF.

This chain links TRBV10-3 with TRBJ2-3; TRBD2 matches at 12 bases. V lost 6 bases and J lost 3; bases outside the gene matches: 4. The germline CDR1 and CDR2 sequences are ENHRY and SYGVKD. This CDR3 is 15 amino acids long. The CDR3 loop reads CAISSTSGRTDTQYF. The CDR3 DNA reads as TGTGCCATCAGCTCCACTAGCGGGAGGACAGATACGCAGTATTTT.

The V gene is TRBV7-9, the J gene TRBJ2-5; TRBD1 aligns across 7 bases. CDR1 and CDR2 (germline): SEHNR, FQNEAQ (reference sequence). The V gene end was trimmed by 6 bases and the J gene end by 7 bases; junction bases not matched to a gene: 11. The CDR3 is 14 amino acids. CDR3 sequence reads: CASRDTGAAATQYF. Written as DNA, the CDR3 is TGTGCCAGCAGGGATACAGGGGCGGCAGCGACCCAGTACTTC.

Only a few counts were recorded for this clone. This chain links TRBV30 with TRBJ2-2; 8 bases line up with TRBD1. The germline V gene encodes CDR1 GTSNPN and CDR2 SVGIG (reference sequence). The CDR3 contains 15 residues. V lost 2 bases to trimming and J lost 7 bases; unmatched junction nucleotides: 9. This CDR3 reads CAWSRQGWYIGELFF. CDR3 DNA: TGTGCCTGGAGTAGACAGGGGTGGTACATCGGGGAGCTGTTTTTT.

V gene TRBV4-1 combines with J gene TRBJ2-6, with 10 bases fitting TRBD1. With 2 bases clipped from V and 4 bases from J, the junction kept 17 bases outside the gene matches. Germline CDR1 reads MGHRA; CDR2 reads YSYEKL. The CDR3 length is 21 residues. The chain's CDR3 is CASSQWPGDRGGLSGANVLTF. The CDR3 coding sequence is TGCGCCAGCAGCCAATGGCCCGGGGACAGGGGTGGTTTGAGCGGGGCCAACGTCCTGACTTTC.

J is TRBJ2-6 and V is TRBV7-9; no definite D call. Per the germline V gene, CDR1 is SEHNR and CDR2 is FQNEAQ (reference sequence). CDR3 length: 16 residues. The germline V and J ends were trimmed by 2 bases and 0 bases, with 8 bases remaining between them. CDR3: CASSLWLTSGANVLTF. In DNA, the CDR3 is TGTGCCAGCAGCTTATGGCTCACCTCTGGGGCCAACGTCCTGACTTTC.

The chain recombines TRBV6-5 with TRBJ2-5; D perhaps matches TRBD1 (6 bases). This CDR3 is built from 14 residues. V lost 8 bases and J 2 bases, leaving 15 bases between the germline ends. Germline CDR1 is MNHEY and CDR2 is SVGAGI. CDR3 in DNA: TGTGCCAGCCCCCCAGGACAGAGGCAAGAGACCCAGTACTTC. Residues: CASPPGQRQETQYF.

The V gene is TRBV7-2, the J gene TRBJ2-5, with D hard to call. The germline gives CDR1 SGHTA, CDR2 FQGNSA. The CDR3 runs to 14 residues. The V and J ends lost 1 base and 4 bases respectively, with 10 bases between them. The CDR3, as DNA: TGTGCCAGCAGCTTAGTTGGGTCTCGAGAGACCCAGTACTTC. It encodes CASSLVGSRETQYF. The full variable domain, completed using reference TRBV7-2 and TRBJ2-5, is GAGVSQSPSNKVTEKGKDVELRCDPISGHTALYWYRQSLGQGLEFLIYFQGNSAPDKSGLPSDRFSAERTGGSVSTLTIQRTQQEDSAVYLCASSLVGSRETQYFGPGTRLLVL.

The V and J genes are TRBV6-5 and TRBJ2-3; D is unresolved. V gave up 6 bases and J gave up 0 bases, with 10 bases separating them. The CDR3 runs to 14 residues. Germline V lookup: CDR1 MNHEY, CDR2 SVGAGI. CDR3 DNA: TGTGCCAGCAGAAGAGCGTACAGCACAGATACGCAGTATTTT. This translates into CASRRAYSTDTQYF.

V and J are TRBV5-1 and TRBJ1-2; TRBD1 agrees at 7 bases. J gave up 2 bases and V 2 bases, and 3 bases lay outside the gene matches. Germline assignment: CDR1 SGHRS and CDR2 YFSETQ. This CDR3 region has 14 residues. This CDR3 reads CASSLAGGNYGYTF. The CDR3, as DNA: TGCGCCAGCAGCTTAGCAGGGGGAAACTATGGCTACACCTTC. Full variable domain (outside the CDR3, taken from reference TRBV5-1 and TRBJ1-2): KAGVTQTPRYLIKTRGQQVTLSCSPISGHRSVSWYQQTPGQGLQFLFEYFSETQRNKGNFPGRFSGRQFSNSRSEMNVSTLELGDSALYLCASSLAGGNYGYTFGSGTRLTVV.

The genes are TRBV28 and TRBJ2-5; the D is unclear. There are 11 residues in the CDR3. V lost 2 bases, J lost 5 bases, and 3 bases lay in between. In germline, CDR1 is MDHEN, CDR2 SYDVKM. The CDR3 sequence is CASSLEETQYF. In nucleotides, the CDR3 is TGTGCCAGCAGTTTAGAGGAGACCCAGTACTTC.

V gene TRBV5-3 combines with J gene TRBJ1-2; D is ambiguous. TRBV5-3 is flagged as an ORF with uncertain function. The ends were cut back, 8 bases at V and 4 bases at J, with 15 bases in the middle. The CDR3 is made up of 13 amino acids. CDR3 residues: CASSQAGVYGYTF. The CDR3 DNA sequence: TGTGCCAGCAGCCAAGCGGGCGTCTATGGCTACACCTTC.

The genes are TRBV27 and TRBJ2-7, with 7 bases identical to TRBD2. This CDR3 contains 13 residues. Germline values: CDR1 MNHEY, CDR2 SMNVEV (reference sequence). V lost 7 bases to trimming and J lost 3 bases; unmatched junction nucleotides: 6. The CDR3 DNA reads as TGTGCCAGCAAAGGGACGGGGGGCTACGAGCAGTACTTC. Translation gives CASKGTGGYEQYF.

V is TRBV5-4 and J is TRBJ2-2, with 8 bases identical to TRBD2. The J segment lost 8 bases and the V segment lost 3 bases, leaving 6 bases of the junction unmatched. CDR3 length: 14 amino acids. Per germline, CDR1 SGHNT and CDR2 YYREEE (reference sequence). Here the CDR3 reads CASSSSGRSGELFF. The CDR3 coding sequence is TGTGCCAGCAGCTCAAGCGGGAGATCGGGGGAGCTGTTTTTT.

The V call is TRBV11-3, the J call TRBJ2-3; D not certain. From germline, CDR1 is SGHNT and CDR2 YENEEA. The CDR3 is 13 residues long. V lost 1 base and J lost 10, with 12 bases in between. Here the CDR3 DNA reads TGTGCCAGCAGCTTAGGAACCGCTCCGCCGCAGTATTTT. The encoded protein is CASSLGTAPPQYF.

The chain combines TRBV28 with TRBJ2-3; TRBD2 agrees at 7 bases. V lost 7 bases, J lost 6 bases, and 7 bases stayed unmatched. Germline values: CDR1 MDHEN, CDR2 SYDVKM. CDR3 length: 13 amino acids. In DNA form, the CDR3 reads TGTGCCAGCAATACGGGAGGACGGGATACGCAGTATTTT. This translates into CASNTGGRDTQYF.

The chain links TRBV28 to TRBJ1-2; D is unclear. The CDR3 is 13 amino acids. In germline, CDR1 is MDHEN, CDR2 SYDVKM. V lost 1 base to trimming and J lost 4 bases, with 7 bases between them. This CDR3 reads CASSLSVPYGYTF. CDR3 DNA: TGTGCCAGCAGTTTATCGGTACCCTATGGCTACACCTTC.

The CDR3 protein is CASSIITGGGDTQYF. The CDR3 region has the DNA TGTGCCAGTAGTATTATTACAGGGGGCGGAGATACGCAGTATTTT. The chain couples TRBV19 to TRBJ2-3; 9 bases line up with TRBD1. The CDR3 totals 15 residues. Germline V lookup: CDR1 LNHDA, CDR2 SQIVND (reference sequence). V dropped 3 bases and J dropped 5; count of bases not matched to a gene: 6.

V usage is TRBV5-1 and J usage is TRBJ2-2; 9 nucleotides align to TRBD2. The length of the CDR3 is 16 residues. The germline CDR1 and CDR2 sequences are SGHRS and YFSETQ. Trimming took 4 bases from V and 4 from J; bases not matched to a gene: 8. The CDR3 spells CASSGLAGDSTGELFF. CDR3 DNA: TGCGCCAGCAGCGGGTTAGCGGGAGACAGCACCGGGGAGCTGTTTTTT.

Only one count was recorded for this clone. The chain links TRBV20-1 to TRBJ1-1, with D possibly being TRBD1 (5 bases). Trimming removed 1 base from V and 8 bases from J, with 8 bases in between. Germline CDR1 is DFQATT and CDR2 is SNEGSKA (reference sequence). CDR3 size: 11 residues. The CDR3 DNA sequence: TGCAGTGCTAGAGGAGGGGTCGAAGCTTTCTTT. Amino acids: CSARGGVEAFF.

The V call is TRBV27, the J call TRBJ1-5; 8 nucleotides align to TRBD1. Unmatched junction bases numbered 16, after V lost 5 bases and J lost 7 bases. The CDR3 contains 17 residues. Germline V gene lookup returns CDR1 MNHEY and CDR2 SMNVEV (reference sequence). The CDR3 spells CASSTPHPQGARQPQHF. CDR3 nucleotide sequence: TGTGCCAGCAGTACCCCCCACCCCCAGGGGGCTAGACAGCCCCAGCATTTT.

This sequence joins TRBV2 and TRBJ2-3; possible D gene TRBD1, 6 bases. With 5 bases removed from V and 5 bases from J, the gap between germline ends came to 11 bases. Germline lookup yields CDR1 SNHLY and CDR2 FYNNEI. This CDR3 spans 13 amino acids. This CDR3 is CASSPGVGDTQYF. The CDR3 bases are TGTGCCAGCAGTCCAGGGGTTGGAGATACGCAGTATTTT. Combining the CDR3 with reference TRBV2 and TRBJ2-3 gives the whole variable domain EPEVTQTPSHQVTQMGQEVILRCVPISNHLYFYWYRQILGQKVEFLVSFYNNEISEKSEIFDDQFSVERPDGSNFTLKIRSTKLEDSAMYFCASSPGVGDTQYFGPGTRLTVL.

In its sample, this clone was seen once. The chain recombines TRBV4-3 with TRBJ2-3, with TRBD2 identical over 8 bases. The V gene's germline CDR1 is LGHNA and CDR2 YSLEER. The CDR3 has 16 residues. Unmatched junction bases numbered 6, after V lost 0 bases and J lost 4 bases. The CDR3 DNA reads as TGCGCCAGCAGCCAAGATGAAAGCGGGAGTGCAGATACGCAGTATTTT. Translating gives CASSQDESGSADTQYF.

The CDR3 region has the DNA TGTGCCAGCAGTTTGGGGACAGGGTGGGTAGCGGACCGAGATACGCAGTATTTT. This sequence encodes CASSLGTGWVADRDTQYF. This chain links TRBV28 with TRBJ2-3; 9 nucleotides line up with TRBD1. In germline, CDR1 is MDHEN, CDR2 SYDVKM. V shed 3 bases and J 5 bases; nucleotides not matched to a gene: 15. There are 18 residues in the CDR3.

This clone came up a few times. The rearrangement joins TRBV19 to TRBJ1-2; 12 bases match TRBD1. V trimming: 5 bases; J trimming: 7 bases; junction bases outside the gene matches: 14. Germline CDR1 LNHDA, CDR2 SQIVND (reference sequence). The CDR3 sequence is 17 residues long. The CDR3 DNA reads as TGTGCCAGTAGTGTACCGGGACAGGGGGCGCGAGCGGCTGGCTACACCTTC. This encodes CASSVPGQGARAAGYTF.

This clone has just a few counts. This chain joins TRBV2 and TRBJ2-1; D gene uncertain. Trimming took off 5 bases at V and 6 bases at J, with 5 bases between the two ends. Germline assignment: CDR1 SNHLY and CDR2 FYNNEI. The CDR3 covers 11 residues. The CDR3 here is CASSIFNEQFF. As DNA, the CDR3 is TGTGCCAGCAGTATCTTCAATGAGCAGTTCTTC.

The chain has TRBV7-2 and TRBJ2-1, with D possibly TRBD2 on 5 matching bases. The germline gives CDR1 SGHTA, CDR2 FQGNSA. V was cut by 5 bases and J by 5 bases, with 16 bases left in between. This CDR3 contains 15 residues. The CDR3 sequence is CASSVPGRWDNEQFF. CDR3 in DNA: TGTGCCAGCAGCGTCCCTGGGAGATGGGACAATGAGCAGTTCTTC.